This T cell receptor (beta chain) emerged from a study of blood T cell repertoires in COVID-19. Study-wide context: Material from acute and convalescent COVID-19 was sourced from the United States, Italy and Spain.

Per the original methods: Reference gene primer amplification in the assay estimated nucleated cell counts. The table came from immunoSEQ multiplex PCR; TCRdb's copy has only in-frame clones and leaves some out. For V, J and clone size, that table is used; D and trimming come from the DNA. The table lists some 230,000 clones, 86% of them singletons. V trimming: 5 bases; J trimming: 0 bases; junction bases outside the gene matches: 10. Per germline, CDR1 LNHNV and CDR2 YYDKDF (reference sequence). The CDR3 consists of 18 residues. This clone showed up just once. Sequenced sample: peripheral blood. The receptor was derived from a man under 40 who had recovered from COVID-19. The rearrangement links TRBV15 to TRBJ1-1, with 12 bases aligning to TRBD1. The CDR3 protein is CATSFRDRGRTVNTEAFF. As DNA, the CDR3 is TGTGCCACCAGCTTCCGGGACAGGGGGCGAACGGTGAACACTGAAGCTTTCTTT.